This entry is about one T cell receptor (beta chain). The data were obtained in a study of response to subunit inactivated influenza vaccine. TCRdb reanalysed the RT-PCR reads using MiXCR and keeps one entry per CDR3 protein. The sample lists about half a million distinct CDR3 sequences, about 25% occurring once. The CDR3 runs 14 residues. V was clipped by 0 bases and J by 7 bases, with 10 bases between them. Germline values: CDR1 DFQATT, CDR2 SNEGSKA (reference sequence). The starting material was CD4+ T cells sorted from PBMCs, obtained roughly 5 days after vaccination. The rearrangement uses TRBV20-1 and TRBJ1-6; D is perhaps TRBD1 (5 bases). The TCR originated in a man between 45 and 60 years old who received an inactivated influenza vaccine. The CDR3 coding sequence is TGCAGTGCTAGAGATCGGCAGGGCAATTCACCCCTCCACTTT. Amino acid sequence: CSARDRQGNSPLHF.